A single T cell receptor beta chain is shown here with its context. What it binds is unknown. The junction does not match germline at one end; this may be a read error. PCR used 60 Vbeta primers and 13 Jbeta primers. Only in-frame clones appear in the TCRdb table, and some are missing; sequencing was by immunoSEQ multiplex PCR. The sample has about 90,000 clones; about 66% are singletons. The data were obtained in a study of cytomegalovirus exposure and HLA in healthy donors. Study results and limitations: Upon later analysis, HLA-associated TCR beta chains proved more clonally expanded than other, equally common chains. Immune exposure information available was restricted to CMV serostatus. Previous analysis showed most TCR beta V segments were productive about 87% or about 30% of the time. A link between a missense DCLRE1C variant and TCR beta V- and J-gene trimming emerged from a later analysis.

From germline, CDR1 is SGHNT and CDR2 YYREEE (reference sequence). This CDR3 is built from 16 residues. The source is a man aged 25 to 40 in good health and CMV-seronegative. The sequencing input was PBMCs. V and J are TRBV5-4 and TRBJ2-7, with TRBD2 matching 7 bases. The DNA for the CDR3 is TGTGCCTGCAGCTCGCCCGGGGGGAAGAAGAGAGACGAGCAGTACTTC. It yields the protein CACSSPGGKKRDEQYF.